This T cell receptor (beta chain) comes out of a study of T cell repertoires in cytomegalovirus infection. In TCRdb, the reads were re-called with MiXCR into one record per CDR3 protein. The data contain roughly 500,000 distinct CDR3 sequences, more than 30% of them seen just once; the ten biggest clones take up 17%. Comment on this clonotype: The antigen remains undetermined.

Source: cultured PBMCs, taken from culture after CMV antigen stimulation. The receptor comes from a human donor in good health (CMV status not recorded). Some clones in this sample may be carry-over from other donors' samples.

CDR3 nucleotide sequence: TGCAGTGCTAGACATCAGGCTAGCAATCAGCCCCAGCATTTT. Translating it yields CSARHQASNQPQHF. This chain uses TRBV20-1 with TRBJ1-5, with no clear D. Germline CDR1 DFQATT, CDR2 SNEGSKA (reference sequence). With 2 bases removed from V and 0 bases from J, the gap between germline ends came to 8 bases. The CDR3 totals 14 residues.